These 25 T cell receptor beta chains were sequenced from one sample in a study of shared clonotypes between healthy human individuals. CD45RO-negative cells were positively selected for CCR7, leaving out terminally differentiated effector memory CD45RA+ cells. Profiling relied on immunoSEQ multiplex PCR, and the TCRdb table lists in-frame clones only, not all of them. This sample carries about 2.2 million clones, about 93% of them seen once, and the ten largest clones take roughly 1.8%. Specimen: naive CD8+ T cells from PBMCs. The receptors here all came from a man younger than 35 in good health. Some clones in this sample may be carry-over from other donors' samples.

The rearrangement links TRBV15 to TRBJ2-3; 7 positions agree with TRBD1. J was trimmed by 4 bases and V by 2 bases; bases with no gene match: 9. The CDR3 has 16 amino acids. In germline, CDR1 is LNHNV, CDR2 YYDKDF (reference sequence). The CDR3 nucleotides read TGTGCCACCAGCAGAACGACAGGGACCAGAGCAGATACGCAGTATTTT. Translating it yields CATSRTTGTRADTQYF.

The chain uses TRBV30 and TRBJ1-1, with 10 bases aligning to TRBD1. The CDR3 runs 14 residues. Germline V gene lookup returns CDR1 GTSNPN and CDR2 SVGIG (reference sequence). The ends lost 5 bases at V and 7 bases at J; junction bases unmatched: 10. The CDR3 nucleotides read TGTGCCTGGTCCCACGGGACAGGGGTGGGTGAAGCTTTCTTT. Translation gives CAWSHGTGVGEAFF.

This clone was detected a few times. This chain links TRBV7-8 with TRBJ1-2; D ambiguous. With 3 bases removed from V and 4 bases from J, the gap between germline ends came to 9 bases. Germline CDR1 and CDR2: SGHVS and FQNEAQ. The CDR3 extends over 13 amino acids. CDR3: CASSFMESYGYTF. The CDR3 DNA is TGTGCCAGCAGCTTCATGGAGAGCTATGGCTACACCTTC.

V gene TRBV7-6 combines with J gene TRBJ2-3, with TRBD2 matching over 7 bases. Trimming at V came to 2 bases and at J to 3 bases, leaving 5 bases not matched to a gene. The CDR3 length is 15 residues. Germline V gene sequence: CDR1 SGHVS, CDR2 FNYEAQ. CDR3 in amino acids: CASSLLAVRTDTQYF. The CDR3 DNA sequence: TGTGCCAGCAGCTTACTAGCGGTGAGGACAGATACGCAGTATTTT.

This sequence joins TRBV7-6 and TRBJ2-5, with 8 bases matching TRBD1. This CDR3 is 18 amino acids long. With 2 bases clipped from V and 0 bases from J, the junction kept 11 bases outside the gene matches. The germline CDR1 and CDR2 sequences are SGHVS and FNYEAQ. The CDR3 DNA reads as TGTGCCAGCAGCTTAACGTTGGCCGAGACAGGGGACCAAGAGACCCAGTACTTC. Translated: CASSLTLAETGDQETQYF.

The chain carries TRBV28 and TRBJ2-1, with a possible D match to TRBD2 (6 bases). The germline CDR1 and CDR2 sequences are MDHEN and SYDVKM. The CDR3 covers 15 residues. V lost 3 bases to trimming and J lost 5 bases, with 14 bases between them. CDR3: CASSLWRGVDNEQFF. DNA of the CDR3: TGTGCCAGCAGTTTGTGGCGGGGAGTGGACAATGAGCAGTTCTTC.

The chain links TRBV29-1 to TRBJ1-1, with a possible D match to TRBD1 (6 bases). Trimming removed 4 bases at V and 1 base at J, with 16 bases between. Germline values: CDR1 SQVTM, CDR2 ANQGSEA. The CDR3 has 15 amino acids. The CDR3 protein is CSVGGAGTKNTEAFF. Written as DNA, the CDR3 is TGCAGCGTTGGGGGGGCAGGGACCAAGAACACTGAAGCTTTCTTT.

The CDR3 nucleotides are TGTGCCAGCGCCCCGGCCGGCGGAGGCACCTACGAGCAGTACTTC. This encodes CASAPAGGGTYEQYF. The V call is TRBV27, the J call TRBJ2-7; D is possibly TRBD2 (5 bases). The CDR3 is made up of 15 amino acids. The germline V gene encodes CDR1 MNHEY and CDR2 SMNVEV (reference sequence). The ends were cut back, 8 bases at V and 2 bases at J, with 19 bases in the middle.

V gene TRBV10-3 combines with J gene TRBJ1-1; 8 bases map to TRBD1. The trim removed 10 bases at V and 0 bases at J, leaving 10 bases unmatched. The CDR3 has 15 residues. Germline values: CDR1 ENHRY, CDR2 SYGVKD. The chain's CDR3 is CATDREDRVNTEAFF. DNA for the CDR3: TGTGCCACCGATAGGGAGGACAGGGTGAACACTGAAGCTTTCTTT.

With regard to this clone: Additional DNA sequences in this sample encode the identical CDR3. The CDR3 nucleotides read TGTGCCAGCAGCGTAGGGACAGACGAGCAGTACTTC. Translated: CASSVGTDEQYF. The V gene is TRBV7-9, the J gene TRBJ2-7; the match to TRBD1 covers 7 bases. The CDR3 extends over 12 amino acids. In germline, CDR1 is SEHNR, CDR2 FQNEAQ (reference sequence). V was clipped by 5 bases and J by 5 bases; unmatched bases: 3.

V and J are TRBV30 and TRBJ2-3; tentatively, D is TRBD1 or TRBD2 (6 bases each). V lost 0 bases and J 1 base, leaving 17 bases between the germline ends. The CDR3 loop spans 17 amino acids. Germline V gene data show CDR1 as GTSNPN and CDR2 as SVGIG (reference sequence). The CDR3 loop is CAWSVTSGGPGTDTQYF. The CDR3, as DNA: TGTGCCTGGAGTGTAACTAGTGGGGGGCCGGGCACAGATACGCAGTATTTT.

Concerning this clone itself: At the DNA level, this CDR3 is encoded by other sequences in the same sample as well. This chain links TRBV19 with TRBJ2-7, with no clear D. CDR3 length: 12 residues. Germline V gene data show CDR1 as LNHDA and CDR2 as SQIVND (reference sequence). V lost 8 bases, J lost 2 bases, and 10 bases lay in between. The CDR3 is CASSDTAYEQYF. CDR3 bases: TGTGCCAGTTCTGACACCGCCTACGAGCAGTACTTC.

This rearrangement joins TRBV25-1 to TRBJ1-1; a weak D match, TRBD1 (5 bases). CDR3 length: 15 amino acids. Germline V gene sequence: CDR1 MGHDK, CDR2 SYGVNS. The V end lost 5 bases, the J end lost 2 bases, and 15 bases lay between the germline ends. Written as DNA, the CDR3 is TGTGCCAGCAGTCGTGGGGACTTACACAACACTGAAGCTTTCTTT. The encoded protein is CASSRGDLHNTEAFF.

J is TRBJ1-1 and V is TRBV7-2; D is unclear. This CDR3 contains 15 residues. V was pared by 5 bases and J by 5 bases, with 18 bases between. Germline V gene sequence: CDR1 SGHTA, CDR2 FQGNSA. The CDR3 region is CASSTRDLALTEAFF. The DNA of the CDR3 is TGTGCCAGCAGCACACGAGACCTTGCCCTTACTGAAGCTTTCTTT.

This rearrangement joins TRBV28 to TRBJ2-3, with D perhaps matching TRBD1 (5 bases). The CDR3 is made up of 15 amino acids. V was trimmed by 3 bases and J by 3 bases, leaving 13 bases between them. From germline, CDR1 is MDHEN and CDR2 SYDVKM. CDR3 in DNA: TGTGCCAGCAGTTTTACGACAGTCAGGACAGATACGCAGTATTTT. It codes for CASSFTTVRTDTQYF.

In nucleotides, the CDR3 is TGTGCCAGCAGCCGGGGCAGCAATCAGCCCCAGCATTTT. Protein sequence: CASSRGSNQPQHF. This chain links TRBV25-1 with TRBJ1-5; possible D gene TRBD1, 5 bases. Germline lookup yields CDR1 MGHDK and CDR2 SYGVNS. This CDR3 spans 13 amino acids. V lost 6 bases and J lost 1, with 7 bases in between.

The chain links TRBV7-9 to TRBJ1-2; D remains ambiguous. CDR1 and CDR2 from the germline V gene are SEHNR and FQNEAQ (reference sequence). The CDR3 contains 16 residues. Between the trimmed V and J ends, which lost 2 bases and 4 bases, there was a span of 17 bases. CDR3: CASSLSAGLERYGYTF. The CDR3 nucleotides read TGTGCCAGCAGCTTATCTGCGGGGTTGGAACGCTATGGCTACACCTTC.

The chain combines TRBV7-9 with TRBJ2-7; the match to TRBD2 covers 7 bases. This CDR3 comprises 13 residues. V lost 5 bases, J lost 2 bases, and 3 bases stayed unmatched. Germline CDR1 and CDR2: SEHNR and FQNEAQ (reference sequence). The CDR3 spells CASSGGEAYEQYF. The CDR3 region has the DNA TGTGCCAGCAGCGGGGGGGAGGCCTACGAGCAGTACTTC.

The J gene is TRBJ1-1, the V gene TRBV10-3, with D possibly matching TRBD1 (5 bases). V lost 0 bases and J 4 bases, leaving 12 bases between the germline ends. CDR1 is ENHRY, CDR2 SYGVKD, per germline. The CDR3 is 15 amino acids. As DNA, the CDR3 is TGTGCCATCAGTGAGTCGACGGGGGTAAGCACTGAAGCTTTCTTT. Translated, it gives CAISESTGVSTEAFF.

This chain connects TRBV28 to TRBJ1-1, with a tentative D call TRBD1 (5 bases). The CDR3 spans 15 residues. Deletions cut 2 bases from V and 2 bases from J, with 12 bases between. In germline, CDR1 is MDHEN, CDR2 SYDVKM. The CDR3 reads CASSLGWDGNTEAFF. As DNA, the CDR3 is TGTGCCAGCAGTTTAGGATGGGACGGAAACACTGAAGCTTTCTTT.

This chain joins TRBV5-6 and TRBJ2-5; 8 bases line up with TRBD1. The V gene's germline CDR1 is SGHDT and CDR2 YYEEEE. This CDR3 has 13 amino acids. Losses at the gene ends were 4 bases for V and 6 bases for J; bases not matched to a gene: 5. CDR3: CASSLGTGKTQYF. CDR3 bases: TGTGCCAGCAGCCTCGGGACAGGCAAGACCCAGTACTTC.

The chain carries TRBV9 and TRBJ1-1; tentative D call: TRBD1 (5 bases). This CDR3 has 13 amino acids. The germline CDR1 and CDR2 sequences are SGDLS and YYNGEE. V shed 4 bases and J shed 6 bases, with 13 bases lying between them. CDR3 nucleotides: TGTGCCAGCAGCTCCGGGTGGGGCGCTGAAGCTTTCTTT. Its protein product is CASSSGWGAEAFF.

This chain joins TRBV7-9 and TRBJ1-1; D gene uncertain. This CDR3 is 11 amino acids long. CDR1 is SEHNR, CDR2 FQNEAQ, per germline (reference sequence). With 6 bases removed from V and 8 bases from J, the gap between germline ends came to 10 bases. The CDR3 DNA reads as TGTGCCAGCAGTCCAAGGGAAGAAGCTTTCTTT. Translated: CASSPREEAFF.

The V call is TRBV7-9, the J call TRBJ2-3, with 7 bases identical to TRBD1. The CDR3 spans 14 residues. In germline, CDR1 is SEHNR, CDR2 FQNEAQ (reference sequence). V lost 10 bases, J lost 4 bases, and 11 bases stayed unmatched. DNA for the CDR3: TGTGCCACTAGACAGGGAATTTTTGCAGATACGCAGTATTTT. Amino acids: CATRQGIFADTQYF.

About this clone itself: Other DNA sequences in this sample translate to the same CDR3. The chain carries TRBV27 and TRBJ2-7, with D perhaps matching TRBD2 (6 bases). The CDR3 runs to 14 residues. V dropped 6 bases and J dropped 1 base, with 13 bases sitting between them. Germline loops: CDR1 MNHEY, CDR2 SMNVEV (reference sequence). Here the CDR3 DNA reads TGTGCCAGCAGGCGGGACCGATTATCCTACGAGCAGTACTTC. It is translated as CASRRDRLSYEQYF.